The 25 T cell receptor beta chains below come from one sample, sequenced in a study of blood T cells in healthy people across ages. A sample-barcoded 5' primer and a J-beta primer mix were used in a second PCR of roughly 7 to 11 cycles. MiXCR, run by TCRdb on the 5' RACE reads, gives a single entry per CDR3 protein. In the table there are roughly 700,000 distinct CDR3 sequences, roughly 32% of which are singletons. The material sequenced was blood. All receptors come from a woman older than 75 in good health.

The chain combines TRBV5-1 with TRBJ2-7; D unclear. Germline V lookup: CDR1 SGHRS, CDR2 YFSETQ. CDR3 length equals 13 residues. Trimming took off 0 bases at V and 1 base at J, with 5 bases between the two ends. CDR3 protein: CASSLDESYEQYF. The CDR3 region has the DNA TGCGCCAGCAGCTTGGACGAATCCTACGAGCAGTACTTC.

CDR3 sequence (DNA): TGTGCCATCAGGGAAGCGGATGGTCGCCCCCACTTT. Translation gives CAIREADGRPHF. The chain recombines TRBV10-3 with TRBJ1-6; unclear D gene. The germline V gene has CDR1 ENHRY and CDR2 SYGVKD. Trimming stripped 6 bases from V and 18 bases from J, with 18 bases between. The CDR3 is 12 amino acids.

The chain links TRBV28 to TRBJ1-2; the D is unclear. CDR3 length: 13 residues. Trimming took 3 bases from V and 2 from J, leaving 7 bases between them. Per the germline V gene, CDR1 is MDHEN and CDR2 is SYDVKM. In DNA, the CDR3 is TGTGCCAGCAGTTTGTGGCGGAACTATGGCTACACCTTC. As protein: CASSLWRNYGYTF.

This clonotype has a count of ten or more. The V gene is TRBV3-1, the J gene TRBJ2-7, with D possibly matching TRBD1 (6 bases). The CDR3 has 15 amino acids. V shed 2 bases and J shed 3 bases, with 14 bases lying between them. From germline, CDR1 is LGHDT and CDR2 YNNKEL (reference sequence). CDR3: CASSQTRAGDYEQYF. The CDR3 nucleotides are TGTGCCAGCAGCCAAACAAGGGCAGGGGACTACGAGCAGTACTTC.

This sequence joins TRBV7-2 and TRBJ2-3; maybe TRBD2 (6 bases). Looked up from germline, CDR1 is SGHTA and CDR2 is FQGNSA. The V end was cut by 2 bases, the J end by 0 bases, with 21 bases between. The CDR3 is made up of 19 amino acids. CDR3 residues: CASSLTSGGTGPSTDTQYF. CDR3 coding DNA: TGTGCCAGCAGCTTAACGAGTGGGGGGACCGGCCCTAGCACAGATACGCAGTATTTT.

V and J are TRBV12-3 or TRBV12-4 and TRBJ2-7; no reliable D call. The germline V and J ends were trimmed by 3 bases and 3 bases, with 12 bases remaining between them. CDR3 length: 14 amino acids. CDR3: CASSLYGKGYEQYF. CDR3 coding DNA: TGTGCCAGCAGTTTGTACGGTAAGGGCTACGAGCAGTACTTC.

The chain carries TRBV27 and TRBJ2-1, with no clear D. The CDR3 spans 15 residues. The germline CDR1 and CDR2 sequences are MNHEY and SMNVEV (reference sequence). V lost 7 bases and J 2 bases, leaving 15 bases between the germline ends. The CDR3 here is CASTLSAGAYNEQFF. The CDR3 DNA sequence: TGTGCCAGCACCCTAAGCGCTGGTGCCTACAATGAGCAGTTCTTC.

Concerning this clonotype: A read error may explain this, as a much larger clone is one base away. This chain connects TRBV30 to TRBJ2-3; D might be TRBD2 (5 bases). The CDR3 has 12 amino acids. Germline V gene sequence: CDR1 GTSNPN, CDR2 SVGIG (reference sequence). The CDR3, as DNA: TGTGCCGGGAGTGGTGGGACAGATACGCAGTATTTT. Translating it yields CAGSGGTDTQYF.

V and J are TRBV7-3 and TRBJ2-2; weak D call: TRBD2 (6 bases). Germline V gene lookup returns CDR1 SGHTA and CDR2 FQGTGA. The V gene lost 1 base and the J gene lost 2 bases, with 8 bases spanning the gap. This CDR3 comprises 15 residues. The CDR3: CASSLIGSNTGELFF. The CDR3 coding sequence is TGTGCCAGCAGCTTAATCGGGAGTAACACCGGGGAGCTGTTTTTT.

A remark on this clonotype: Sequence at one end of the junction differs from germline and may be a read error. The chain's CDR3 is CASILSSVRADAQYF. CDR3 nucleotides: TGTGCCAGCATTCTAAGCAGCGTCCGCGCAGATGCGCAGTATTTC. The chain combines TRBV12-3 or TRBV12-4 with TRBJ2-3; D remains unclear. The CDR3 is 15 amino acids.

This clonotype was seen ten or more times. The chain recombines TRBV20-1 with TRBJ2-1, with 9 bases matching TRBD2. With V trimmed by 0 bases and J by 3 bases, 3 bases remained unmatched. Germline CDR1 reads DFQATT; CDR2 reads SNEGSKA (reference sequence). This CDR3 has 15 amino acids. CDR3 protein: CSARDRSGGYNEQFF. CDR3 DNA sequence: TGCAGTGCTAGAGATCGTAGCGGGGGCTACAATGAGCAGTTCTTC.

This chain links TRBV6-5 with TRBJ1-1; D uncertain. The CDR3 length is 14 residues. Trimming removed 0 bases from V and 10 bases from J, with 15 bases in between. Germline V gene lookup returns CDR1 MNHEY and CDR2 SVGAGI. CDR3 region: CASSYSRGIIRAFF. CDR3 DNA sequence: TGTGCCAGCAGTTACTCCCGGGGTATAATCCGAGCTTTCTTT.

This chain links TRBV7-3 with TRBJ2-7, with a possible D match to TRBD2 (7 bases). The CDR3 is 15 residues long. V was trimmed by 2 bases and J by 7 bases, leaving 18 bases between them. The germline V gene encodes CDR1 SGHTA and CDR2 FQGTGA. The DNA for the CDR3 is TGTGCCAGCAGCTTAGGGGGGGCTTCCTACAATGAGCAGTACTTC. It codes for CASSLGGASYNEQYF.

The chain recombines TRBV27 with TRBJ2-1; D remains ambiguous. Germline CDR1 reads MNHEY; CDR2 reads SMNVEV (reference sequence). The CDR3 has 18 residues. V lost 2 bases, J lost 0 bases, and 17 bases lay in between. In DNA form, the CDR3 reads TGTGCCAGCAGTTTACAGGAACCGCAAATAAGCTCCTACAATGAGCAGTTCTTC. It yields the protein CASSLQEPQISSYNEQFF.

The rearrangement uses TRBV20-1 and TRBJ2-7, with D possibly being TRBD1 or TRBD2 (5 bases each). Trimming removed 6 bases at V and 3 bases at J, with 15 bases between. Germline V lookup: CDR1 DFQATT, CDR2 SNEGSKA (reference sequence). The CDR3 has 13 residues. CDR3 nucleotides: TGCAGTGCCCGAACTTGGGGGAACTACGAGCAGTACTTC. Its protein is CSARTWGNYEQYF.

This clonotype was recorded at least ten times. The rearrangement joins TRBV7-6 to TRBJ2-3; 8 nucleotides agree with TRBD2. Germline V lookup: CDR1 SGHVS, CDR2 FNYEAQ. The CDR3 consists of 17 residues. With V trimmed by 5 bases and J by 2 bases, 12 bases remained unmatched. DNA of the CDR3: TGTGCCAGCAGCCCAAGTGCAGCGGGGGTAAACACAGATACGCAGTATTTT. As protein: CASSPSAAGVNTDTQYF.

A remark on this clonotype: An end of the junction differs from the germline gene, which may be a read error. CDR3 loop: CAGSQEKPTDYEQYF. The DNA of the CDR3 is TGTGCCGGCAGCCAAGAAAAACCGACCGACTACGAGCAGTACTTC. The chain employs TRBV4-2 and TRBJ2-7; no firm D call. The CDR3 runs 15 residues. The germline V gene has CDR1 LGHNA and CDR2 YNFKEQ.

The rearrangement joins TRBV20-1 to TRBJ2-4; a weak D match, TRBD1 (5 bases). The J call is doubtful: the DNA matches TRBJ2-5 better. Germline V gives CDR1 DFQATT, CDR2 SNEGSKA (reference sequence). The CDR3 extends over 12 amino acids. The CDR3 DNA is TGCAGTGCTAAAACGGACAAAGAGACCCAGTACTTC. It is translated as CSAKTDKETQYF.

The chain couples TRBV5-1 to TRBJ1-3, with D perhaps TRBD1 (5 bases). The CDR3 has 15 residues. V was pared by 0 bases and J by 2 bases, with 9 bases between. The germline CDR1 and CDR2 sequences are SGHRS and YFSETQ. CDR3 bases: TGCGCCAGCAGCTTGGGGGGGAATACTGGAAACACCATATATTTT. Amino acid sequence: CASSLGGNTGNTIYF.

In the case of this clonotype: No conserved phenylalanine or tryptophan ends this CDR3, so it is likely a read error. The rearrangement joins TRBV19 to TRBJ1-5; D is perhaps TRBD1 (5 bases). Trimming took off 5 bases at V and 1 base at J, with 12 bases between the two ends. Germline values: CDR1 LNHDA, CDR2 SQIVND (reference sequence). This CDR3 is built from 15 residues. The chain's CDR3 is CASSSVGGSNQPQHV. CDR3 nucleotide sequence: TGTGCCAGTAGTTCGGTCGGGGGAAGCAATCAGCCCCAGCATGTT.

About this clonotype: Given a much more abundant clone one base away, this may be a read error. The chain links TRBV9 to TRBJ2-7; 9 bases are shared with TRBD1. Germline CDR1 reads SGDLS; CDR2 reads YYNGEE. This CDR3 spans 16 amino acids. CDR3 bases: TGTGCCTGCAGCCCGCGCCCCGGGACAGGGATAGGGGAGCAGTACTTC. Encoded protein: CACSPRPGTGIGEQYF. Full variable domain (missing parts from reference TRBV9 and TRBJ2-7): DSGVTQTPKHLITATGQRVTLRCSPRSGDLSVYWYQQSLDQGLQFLIQYYNGEERAKGNILERFSAQQFPDLHSELNLSSLELGDSALYFCACSPRPGTGIGEQYFGPGTRLTVT.

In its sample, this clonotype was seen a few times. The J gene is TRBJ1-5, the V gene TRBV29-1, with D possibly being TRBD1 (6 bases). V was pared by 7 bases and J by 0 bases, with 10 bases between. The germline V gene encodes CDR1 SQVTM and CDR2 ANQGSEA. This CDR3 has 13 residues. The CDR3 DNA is TGCAGCGCTCGGGACAATAGCAATCAGCCCCAGCATTTT. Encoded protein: CSARDNSNQPQHF. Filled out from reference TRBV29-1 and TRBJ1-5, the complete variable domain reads SAVISQKPSRDICQRGTSLTIQCQVDSQVTMMFWYRQQPGQSLTLIATANQGSEATYESGFVIDKFPISRPNLTFSTLTVSNMSPEDSSIYLCSARDNSNQPQHFGDGTRLSIL.

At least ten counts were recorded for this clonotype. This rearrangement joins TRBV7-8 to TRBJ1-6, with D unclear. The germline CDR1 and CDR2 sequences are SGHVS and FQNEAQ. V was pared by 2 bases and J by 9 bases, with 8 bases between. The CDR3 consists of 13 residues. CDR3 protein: CASSLTNPSPLHF. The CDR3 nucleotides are TGTGCCAGCAGCTTAACCAACCCTTCACCCCTCCACTTT.

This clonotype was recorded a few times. The CDR3 nucleotides read TGTGCCAGCAGCACCCAGGGAGACAGTTACAATGAGCAGTTCTTC. Translating gives CASSTQGDSYNEQFF. The chain couples TRBV7-2 to TRBJ2-1; perhaps D is TRBD1 or TRBD2 (5 bases each). Deletions cut 5 bases from V and 4 bases from J, with 15 bases between. There are 15 residues in the CDR3. CDR1 SGHTA and CDR2 FQGNSA come from the germline V gene.

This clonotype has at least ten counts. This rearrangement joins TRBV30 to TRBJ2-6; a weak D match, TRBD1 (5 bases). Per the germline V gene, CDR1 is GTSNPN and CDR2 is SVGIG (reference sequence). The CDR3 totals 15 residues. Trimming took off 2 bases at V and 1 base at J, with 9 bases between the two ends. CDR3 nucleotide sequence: TGTGCCTGGAGTCCAGGGTTTTCTGGGGCCAACGTCCTGACTTTC. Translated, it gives CAWSPGFSGANVLTF.